This T cell receptor (beta chain) was recovered during a study of T cell repertoires in cytomegalovirus infection. About the research overall: It was the public TCR beta signatures that indicated both CMV infection and matching HLA type.

Germline V gives CDR1 DFQATT, CDR2 SNEGSKA (reference sequence). CDR3 length equals 14 residues. Trimming removed 4 bases at V and 2 bases at J, with 14 bases between. TCRdb used MiXCR to reprocess the reads, holding one entry per CDR3 protein. The data contain more than 85,000 distinct CDR3 sequences, 16% of them singletons. Comments on this clonotype: Its antigen is not known.

General study results and limits: There were carriers of CMV plus the relevant HLA, and cumulative public TCR beta family frequency identified them. What dominated the ex vivo response were HLA-C-restricted CMV-specific TCR beta clonotypes.

The material sequenced was PBMCs. The TCR was taken from a human donor in good health (CMV status not recorded). Some clones in this sample may be carry-over from other donors' samples. V and J are TRBV20-1 and TRBJ1-2, with D maybe TRBD1 (6 bases). Here the CDR3 reads CSATAGDSNYGYTF. DNA for the CDR3: TGCAGTGCTACGGCAGGGGATTCCAACTATGGCTACACCTTC.